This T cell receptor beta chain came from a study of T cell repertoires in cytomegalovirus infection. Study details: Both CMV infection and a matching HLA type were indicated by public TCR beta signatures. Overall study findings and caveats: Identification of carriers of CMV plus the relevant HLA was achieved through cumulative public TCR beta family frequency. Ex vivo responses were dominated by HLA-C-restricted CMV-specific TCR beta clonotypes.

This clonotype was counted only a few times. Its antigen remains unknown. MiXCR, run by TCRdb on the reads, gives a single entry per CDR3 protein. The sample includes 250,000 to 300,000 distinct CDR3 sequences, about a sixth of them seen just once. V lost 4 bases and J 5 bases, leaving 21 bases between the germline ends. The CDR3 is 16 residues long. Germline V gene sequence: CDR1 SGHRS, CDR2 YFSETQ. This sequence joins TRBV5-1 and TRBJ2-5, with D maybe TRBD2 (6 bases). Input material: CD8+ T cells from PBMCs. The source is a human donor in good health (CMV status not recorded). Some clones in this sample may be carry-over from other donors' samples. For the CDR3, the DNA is TGCGCCAGCAGCCCGGGGGTGACTGACCTGGCGGAGACCCAGTACTTC. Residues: CASSPGVTDLAETQYF.